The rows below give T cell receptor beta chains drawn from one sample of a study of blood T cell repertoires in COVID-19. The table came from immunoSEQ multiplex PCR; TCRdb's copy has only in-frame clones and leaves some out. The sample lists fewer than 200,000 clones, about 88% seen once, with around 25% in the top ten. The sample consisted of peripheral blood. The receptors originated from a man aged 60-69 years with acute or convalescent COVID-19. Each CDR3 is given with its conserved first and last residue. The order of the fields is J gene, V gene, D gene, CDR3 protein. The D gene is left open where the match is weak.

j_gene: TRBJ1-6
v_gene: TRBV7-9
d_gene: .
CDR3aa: CASSPARNSPLHF

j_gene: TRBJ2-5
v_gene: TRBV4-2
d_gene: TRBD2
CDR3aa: CASSQELAGQETQYF

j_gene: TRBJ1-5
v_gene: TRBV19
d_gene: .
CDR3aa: CASMGAGQPQHF

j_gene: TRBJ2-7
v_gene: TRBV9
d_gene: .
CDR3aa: CASSVAETRTAEQYF

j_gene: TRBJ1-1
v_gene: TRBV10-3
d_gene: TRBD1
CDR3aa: CAISDQTGAAEAFF

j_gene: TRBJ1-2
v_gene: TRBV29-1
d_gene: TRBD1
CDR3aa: CSVVGQGTRSDYGYTF

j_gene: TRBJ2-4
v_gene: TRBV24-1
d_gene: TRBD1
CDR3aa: CATQGAGNIQYF

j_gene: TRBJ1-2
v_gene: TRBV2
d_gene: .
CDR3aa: CASSERVGGVGYTF

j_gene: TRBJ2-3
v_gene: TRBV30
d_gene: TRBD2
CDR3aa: CACLPGTSLSTDTQYF

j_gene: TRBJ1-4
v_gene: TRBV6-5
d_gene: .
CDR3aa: CASLGAAEDEKLFF

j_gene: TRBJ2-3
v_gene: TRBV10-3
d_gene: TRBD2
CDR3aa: CAISATSGGAWDTQYF

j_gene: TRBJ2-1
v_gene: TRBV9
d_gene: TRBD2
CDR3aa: CASSTSGRSYNEQFF

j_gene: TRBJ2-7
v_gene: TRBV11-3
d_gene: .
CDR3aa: CASSLVMGGEQYF

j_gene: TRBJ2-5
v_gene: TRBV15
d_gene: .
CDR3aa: CATTPGGTKTQYF

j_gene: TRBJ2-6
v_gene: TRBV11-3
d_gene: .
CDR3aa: CASTAGVNSGANVLTF